The 24 T cell receptor beta chains below were found in one sample sequenced in a study of blood T cell repertoires in COVID-19. The protocol was immunoSEQ multiplex PCR, while the TCRdb copy is restricted to in-frame clones and leaves out a portion. The table lists approximately 300,000 clones, about 83% of them singletons. The sample taken for sequencing was peripheral blood. These receptors originate from a woman between 50 and 59 years old with acute or convalescent COVID-19.

This chain uses TRBV2 with TRBJ1-1, with D perhaps matching TRBD1 (5 bases). Germline V CDR1 and CDR2: SNHLY, FYNNEI. The CDR3 spans 13 residues. Trimming shortened V by 7 bases and J by 4 bases, and 13 bases separated the two germline ends. The CDR3 region has the DNA TGTGCCAGCACCGACTACGGGGGCACTGAAGCTTTCTTT. Protein: CASTDYGGTEAFF.

The chain combines TRBV27 with TRBJ2-6, with D tentatively TRBD2 (7 bases). Trimming stripped 6 bases from V and 2 bases from J, with 20 bases between. The CDR3 is made up of 18 amino acids. Germline-derived CDR1 and CDR2 are MNHEY and SMNVEV (reference sequence). CDR3 in amino acids: CASRYLGGLKTGANVLTF. CDR3 coding DNA: TGTGCCAGCAGATATCTCGGGGGGCTCAAGACTGGGGCCAACGTCCTGACTTTC.

The genes are TRBV19 and TRBJ2-1; 10 bases match TRBD1. Germline V CDR1 and CDR2: LNHDA, SQIVND (reference sequence). The CDR3 spans 15 residues. Trimming took 1 base from V and 10 from J; bases not matched to a gene: 7. In DNA, the CDR3 is TGTGCCAGTAGTATAGCTCCGGGACAGGGGAGCGAGCAGTTCTTC. As protein: CASSIAPGQGSEQFF.

This clone occurred a few times. The genes are TRBV4-1 and TRBJ1-3; D is perhaps TRBD1 (5 bases). The V end was cut by 0 bases, the J end by 1 base, with 7 bases between. This CDR3 is 15 amino acids long. Germline V gene lookup returns CDR1 MGHRA and CDR2 YSYEKL. The CDR3 DNA sequence: TGCGCCAGCAGCCAAGAAGACAGATCTGGAAACACCATATATTTT. Encoded protein: CASSQEDRSGNTIYF.

V usage is TRBV7-6 and J usage is TRBJ2-2; TRBD1 agrees at 8 bases. Trimming at V came to 1 base and at J to 4 bases, leaving 5 bases not matched to a gene. Per the germline V gene, CDR1 is SGHVS and CDR2 is FNYEAQ. This CDR3 region has 16 residues. Here the CDR3 DNA reads TGTGCCAGCAGCTTAGGTCAGGGGGCCGGCACCGGGGAGCTGTTTTTT. This codes for CASSLGQGAGTGELFF.

In the case of this clone: This could be a read error, since a much larger clone is one nucleotide away. The chain carries TRBV28 and TRBJ1-1; 9 nucleotides align to TRBD1. V gave up 6 bases and J gave up 4 bases; unmatched junction bases: 3. This CDR3 contains 13 residues. Germline-derived CDR1 and CDR2 are MDHEN and SYDVKM. DNA for the CDR3: TGTGCCAGCAGCTCGGGACAGGGCACTGAAGCTTTCTTT. Translated: CASSSGQGTEAFF.

This sequence joins TRBV6-5 and TRBJ2-1, with D perhaps TRBD1 (5 bases). Germline V gene lookup returns CDR1 MNHEY and CDR2 SVGAGI. This CDR3 has 14 amino acids. V dropped 4 bases and J dropped 4 bases, with 11 bases sitting between them. The CDR3 loop reads CASSSQGYYNEQFF. The CDR3 region has the DNA TGTGCCAGCAGTTCTCAGGGATATTACAATGAGCAGTTCTTC.

This clone was found once. This sequence joins TRBV9 and TRBJ2-7; 7 positions match TRBD1. The CDR3 runs to 14 residues. From germline, CDR1 is SGDLS and CDR2 YYNGEE. V was pared by 3 bases and J by 4 bases, with 7 bases of the junction left unmatched. Here the CDR3 DNA reads TGTGCCAGCAGCGCTTCGGGACAGAGTTACGAGCAGTACTTC. Translation gives CASSASGQSYEQYF.

Points on this clone: The junction and the germline gene differ at one end; a read error may be behind it. V usage is TRBV4-2 and J usage is TRBJ2-4, with TRBD1 matching over 7 bases. CDR3 length: 15 residues. Germline values: CDR1 LGHNA, CDR2 YNFKEQ. In DNA form, the CDR3 reads TGTGCCAGCAGCCAAGCCGGGACAGCCCAAAACATTCAGTACTTC. Its protein product is CASSQAGTAQNIQYF.

The gene calls are TRBV18 and TRBJ1-5; 9 positions match TRBD1. The CDR3 runs to 17 residues. The germline V gene has CDR1 KGHSH and CDR2 LQKENI. Germline trimming cut 1 base from V and 0 bases from J; bases unmatched to any gene: 4. Written as DNA, the CDR3 is TGTGCCAGCTCACCACTCCGGACAGGGGATAGCAATCAGCCCCAGCATTTT. This codes for CASSPLRTGDSNQPQHF.

The gene calls are TRBV13 and TRBJ1-4; TRBD1 aligns across 8 bases. Germline V gene sequence: CDR1 PRHDT, CDR2 FYEKMQ (reference sequence). The CDR3 covers 15 residues. V gave up 5 bases and J gave up 5 bases; unmatched junction bases: 7. The CDR3 spells CASSQRDRRNEKLFF. The CDR3 nucleotides are TGTGCCAGCAGCCAACGGGACAGGCGGAATGAAAAACTGTTTTTT.

V gene TRBV9 combines with J gene TRBJ2-3; 8 positions match TRBD2. Trimming removed 4 bases from V and 6 bases from J; junction bases left unmatched: 10. CDR3 length equals 15 residues. The V gene's germline CDR1 is SGDLS and CDR2 YYNGEE. The CDR3 is CASSYRVGGRDTQYF. The CDR3 nucleotides read TGTGCCAGCAGCTACAGGGTTGGCGGGAGGGATACGCAGTATTTT. The full variable domain, completed using reference TRBV9 and TRBJ2-3, is DSGVTQTPKHLITATGQRVTLRCSPRSGDLSVYWYQQSLDQGLQFLIQYYNGEERAKGNILERFSAQQFPDLHSELNLSSLELGDSALYFCASSYRVGGRDTQYFGPGTRLTVL.

The chain joins TRBV28 to TRBJ1-2, with D perhaps TRBD1 (5 bases). Germline lookup yields CDR1 MDHEN and CDR2 SYDVKM. The CDR3 is 15 amino acids. Deletions cut 7 bases from V and 8 bases from J, with 23 bases between. The CDR3 nucleotides read TGTGCCAGCACCCCCCTGGACCAGGGCCTCGGAGGCTACACCTTC. Translation: CASTPLDQGLGGYTF.

This CDR3 reads CSVEDPDRGREKLFF. The CDR3 DNA reads TGCAGCGTTGAAGACCCGGACAGGGGGCGCGAAAAACTGTTTTTT. The chain carries TRBV29-1 and TRBJ1-4; 11 bases match TRBD1. CDR1 is SQVTM, CDR2 ANQGSEA, per germline. J gave up 8 bases and V 0 bases, and 5 bases lay outside the gene matches. The CDR3 totals 15 residues.

V and J are TRBV2 and TRBJ2-7; a possible D gene is TRBD1 (6 bases). Looked up from germline, CDR1 is SNHLY and CDR2 is FYNNEI. V lost 4 bases and J lost 1, with 8 bases in between. CDR3 length: 13 amino acids. CDR3 in DNA: TGTGCCAGCAGTGTGGACAGATCCTACGAGCAGTACGTC. As protein: CASSVDRSYEQYV.

The chain joins TRBV7-2 to TRBJ2-5, with D maybe TRBD1 (5 bases). The V end lost 4 bases, the J end lost 0 bases, and 12 bases lay between the germline ends. Germline assignment: CDR1 SGHTA and CDR2 FQGNSA. The CDR3 length is 15 residues. The CDR3 loop reads CASSSLGAYQETQYF. CDR3 coding DNA: TGTGCCAGCAGCTCCCTTGGGGCGTACCAAGAGACCCAGTACTTC.

This sequence joins TRBV19 and TRBJ2-3; no definite D call. Between the trimmed V and J ends, which lost 6 bases and 2 bases, there was a span of 12 bases. Germline assignment: CDR1 LNHDA and CDR2 SQIVND (reference sequence). The CDR3 is made up of 14 amino acids. Here the CDR3 reads CASRVHHNTDTQYF. The CDR3 DNA sequence: TGTGCCAGTAGGGTACACCACAACACAGATACGCAGTATTTT.

This clone appeared a few times. The rearrangement joins TRBV4-1 to TRBJ2-1; 10 nucleotides match TRBD2. This CDR3 comprises 15 residues. Germline V CDR1 and CDR2: MGHRA, YSYEKL. Trimming cost V 4 bases and J 4 bases; bases outside gene matches: 4. Here the CDR3 DNA reads TGCGCCAGCAGCCCTCTAGCGGGAGTTTACAATGAGCAGTTCTTC. Translation gives CASSPLAGVYNEQFF.

The chain uses TRBV5-4 and TRBJ2-7; 16 nucleotides line up with TRBD2. The CDR3 is made up of 15 amino acids. V gave up 4 bases and J gave up 6 bases; unmatched junction bases: 4. Looked up from germline, CDR1 is SGHNT and CDR2 is YYREEE (reference sequence). In DNA, the CDR3 is TGTGCCAGCAGCACGGGACTAGCGGGAGGGCCCGAGCAGTACTTC. As protein: CASSTGLAGGPEQYF.

The rearrangement joins TRBV6-6 to TRBJ1-1; 8 bases map to TRBD1. This CDR3 has 12 amino acids. V trimming: 8 bases; J trimming: 6 bases; junction bases outside the gene matches: 5. CDR1 MNHNY and CDR2 SVGAGI come from the germline V gene (reference sequence). The CDR3 sequence is CASGTGGPEAFF. The DNA of the CDR3 is TGTGCCAGCGGAACAGGGGGTCCTGAAGCTTTCTTT.

The gene calls are TRBV30 and TRBJ1-2; D is perhaps TRBD1 (6 bases). The V gene lost 3 bases and the J gene lost 4 bases, with 24 bases spanning the gap. Germline-derived CDR1 and CDR2 are GTSNPN and SVGIG (reference sequence). The CDR3 runs to 17 residues. CDR3 in DNA: TGTGCCTGGAGAGGGGGGGGGCGGCAGCGCAACCTCTATGGCTACACCTTC. Protein product: CAWRGGGRQRNLYGYTF.

The gene calls are TRBV7-3 and TRBJ1-6, with 10 bases lining up with TRBD1. The V segment lost 5 bases and the J segment 10 bases; nucleotides outside the gene matches: 11. The CDR3 is 16 residues long. In germline, CDR1 is SGHTA, CDR2 FQGTGA. CDR3 region: CASSRWGQGMGSPLHF. CDR3 nucleotides: TGTGCCAGCAGCCGTTGGGGACAGGGGATGGGGTCACCCCTCCACTTT.

V gene TRBV7-2 combines with J gene TRBJ2-5, with a weak D call TRBD2 (6 bases). This CDR3 has 13 amino acids. Germline CDR1 reads SGHTA; CDR2 reads FQGNSA. The ends were cut back, 3 bases at V and 6 bases at J, with 11 bases in the middle. Here the CDR3 reads CASSLEGRKTQYF. DNA of the CDR3: TGTGCCAGCAGCTTGGAGGGGAGGAAGACCCAGTACTTC.

This sequence joins TRBV3-1 (or the pseudogene TRBV3-2) and TRBJ2-3; D unresolved. The V gene lost 4 bases and the J gene lost 4 bases, with 6 bases spanning the gap. There are 12 residues in the CDR3. CDR1 LGHDT and CDR2 YNNKEL come from the germline V gene (reference sequence). CDR3 bases: TGTGCCAGCAGCCGTCGGGCAGATACGCAGTATTTT. It specifies CASSRRADTQYF.